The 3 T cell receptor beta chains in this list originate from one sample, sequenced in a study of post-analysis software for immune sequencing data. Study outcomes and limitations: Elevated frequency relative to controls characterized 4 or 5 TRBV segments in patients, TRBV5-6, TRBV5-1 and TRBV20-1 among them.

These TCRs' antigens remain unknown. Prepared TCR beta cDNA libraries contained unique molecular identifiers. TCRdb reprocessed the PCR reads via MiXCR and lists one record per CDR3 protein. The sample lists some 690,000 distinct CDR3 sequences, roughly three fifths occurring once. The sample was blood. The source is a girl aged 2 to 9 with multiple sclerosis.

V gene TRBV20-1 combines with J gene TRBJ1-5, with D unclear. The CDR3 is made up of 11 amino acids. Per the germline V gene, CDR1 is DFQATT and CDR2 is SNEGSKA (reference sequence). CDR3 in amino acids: CTSGLNQPQHF. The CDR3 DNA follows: TGCACCTCCGGACTAAATCAGCCCCAGCATTTT.

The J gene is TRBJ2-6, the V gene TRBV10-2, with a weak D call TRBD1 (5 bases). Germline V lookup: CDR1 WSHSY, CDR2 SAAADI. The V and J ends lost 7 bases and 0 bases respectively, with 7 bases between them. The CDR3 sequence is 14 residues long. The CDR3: CASNQGSGANVLTF. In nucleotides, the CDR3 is TGCGCCAGCAACCAGGGCTCTGGGGCCAACGTCCTGACTTTC.

The chain's CDR3 is CASSLSNEAFF. DNA for the CDR3: TGTGCCAGCAGTTTGAGCAATGAAGCTTTCTTT. The rearrangement joins TRBV12-3 or TRBV12-4 to TRBJ1-1, with unresolved D. The V end was cut by 3 bases, the J end by 7 bases, with 6 bases between. The CDR3 sequence is 11 residues long.